These T cell receptor beta chains were read from a single sample in a study of CD8 T cells in Susac syndrome. Each CDR3 protein is one row after TCRdb ran MiXCR on the immunoSEQ multiplex PCR reads. The sample holds 120,000 to 150,000 distinct CDR3 sequences; 94% are singletons and the top ten take approximately 0.25%. Source material: CD8+ T cells from PBMCs. Receptors originate from a human donor in good health. The CDR3 runs from the conserved cysteine through the conserved F or W. Each record gives: clone size, V gene, D gene, J gene, CDR3 protein, CDR3 DNA. A D gene is named only where the DNA matches it firmly. Where a row states a size, it is once, few, many or the class of an expanded clone; other rows omit it.

.	TRBV12-3/TRBV12-4	.	TRBJ2-7	CASRPPGLGEQYF	TGTGCCAGCAGGCCGCCGGGGTTGGGAGAGCAGTACTTC
.	TRBV19	.	TRBJ1-1	CASRAAMNTEAFF	TGTGCCAGTAGGGCGGCCATGAACACTGAAGCTTTCTTT
.	TRBV20-1	TRBD1	TRBJ1-2	CSARDGQGANYGYTF	TGCAGTGCTAGAGATGGGCAGGGGGCAAACTATGGCTACACCTTC
.	TRBV29-1	TRBD2	TRBJ2-1	CSVDLTSGRIYNEQFF	TGCAGCGTTGACCTGACTAGCGGGAGGATATACAATGAGCAGTTCTTC
.	TRBV9	.	TRBJ2-3	CASSVGESTDTQYF	TGTGCCAGCAGCGTTGGGGAAAGCACAGATACGCAGTATTTT
.	TRBV27	.	TRBJ1-4	CASRVATNEKLFF	TGTGCCAGCAGAGTTGCAACTAATGAAAAACTGTTTTTT
.	TRBV29-1	TRBD2	TRBJ2-1	CSVPRTSGGYNEQFF	TGCAGCGTCCCAAGGACTAGCGGGGGATACAATGAGCAGTTCTTC
.	TRBV4-3	TRBD2	TRBJ2-2	CASSQSEEAGGLNTGELFF	TGCGCCAGCAGCCAATCGGAGGAAGCGGGAGGGCTGAACACCGGGGAGCTGTTTTTT
.	TRBV27	.	TRBJ2-7	CASKVSGTYEQYF	TGTGCCAGCAAGGTGTCAGGGACCTACGAGCAGTACTTC
.	TRBV15	TRBD1	TRBJ2-3	CATSPGTGLGDTQYF	TGTGCCACCAGCCCGGGGACAGGGCTTGGAGATACGCAGTATTTT
once	TRBV11-2	TRBD2	TRBJ2-1	CASSLDPGGSYNEQFF	TGTGCCAGCAGCTTAGATCCGGGGGGCTCCTACAATGAGCAGTTCTTC
.	TRBV4-3	.	TRBJ2-1	CASSQYLGYNEQFF	TGCGCCAGCAGCCAGTATCTAGGTTACAATGAGCAGTTCTTC
.	TRBV3-1	TRBD1	TRBJ2-5	CASSRIPGQQETQYF	TGTGCCAGCAGCCGAATACCGGGACAGCAAGAGACCCAGTACTTC
few	TRBV7-7	TRBD2	TRBJ2-3	CASSLAGPTDTQYF	TGTGCTAGCAGCTTAGCGGGGCCTACAGATACGCAGTATTTT
.	TRBV15	.	TRBJ2-7	CATSRETRGREVYEQYF	TGTGCCACCAGCAGAGAAACCCGGGGTCGAGAGGTCTACGAGCAGTACTTC
few	TRBV6-2/TRBV6-3	.	TRBJ2-7	CASSLVFSYEQYF	TGTGCCAGCAGTTTGGTTTTCAGCTACGAGCAGTACTTC
.	TRBV20-1	TRBD1	TRBJ2-3	CSQILADRTDTQYF	TGCAGCCAAATCTTGGCGGACAGGACAGATACGCAGTATTTT
.	TRBV27	.	TRBJ2-3	CASSTGLADTQYF	TGTGCCAGCAGTACGGGACTTGCAGATACGCAGTATTTT
.	TRBV6-5	.	TRBJ2-7	CASSRQENYEQYF	TGTGCCAGCAGTAGACAGGAAAACTACGAGCAGTACTTC
.	TRBV18	.	TRBJ2-7	CASSPDLYYEQYF	TGTGCCAGCTCACCGGACCTATACTACGAGCAGTACTTC
.	TRBV24-1	.	TRBJ2-5	CATSDRDSWLETQYF	TGTGCCACCAGTGACCGGGATAGTTGGCTCGAGACCCAGTACTTC
.	TRBV6-1	TRBD1	TRBJ2-1	CASSEVGQGQWNEQFF	TGTGCCAGCAGTGAAGTGGGACAGGGGCAGTGGAATGAGCAGTTCTTC
.	TRBV7-2	TRBD2	TRBJ2-1	CASSFGTSYEQFF	TGTGCCAGCAGCTTCGGGACTAGCTATGAGCAGTTCTTC
.	TRBV14	TRBD2	TRBJ2-7	CASSQWSSGSHEQYF	TGTGCCAGCAGCCAATGGTCTAGCGGGAGCCACGAGCAGTACTTC
.	TRBV20-1	TRBD2	TRBJ2-7	CSAIPSGRAYEQYF	TGCAGTGCCATTCCTAGCGGGAGGGCCTACGAGCAGTACTTC
.	TRBV12-3/TRBV12-4	TRBD1	TRBJ2-3	CASTFPGQADTQYF	TGTGCCAGCACGTTCCCGGGACAGGCTGATACGCAGTATTTT
.	TRBV3-1	TRBD1	TRBJ2-7	CASSKQDRARDEQYF	TGTGCCAGCAGCAAGCAGGACAGGGCCCGGGACGAGCAGTACTTC
.	TRBV29-1	.	TRBJ1-3	CSVQTGNTIYF	TGCAGCGTCCAAACTGGAAACACCATATATTTT
.	TRBV29-1	TRBD1	TRBJ2-2	CSARTGEGTGELFF	TGCAGCGCCAGGACAGGGGAGGGCACCGGGGAGCTGTTTTTT
.	TRBV4-3	TRBD2	TRBJ2-3	CASSLGLAGVDDTQYF	TGCGCCAGCAGCCTCGGACTAGCAGGAGTTGATGATACGCAGTATTTT
.	TRBV7-9	.	TRBJ1-5	CASRSGGSNQPQHF	TGTGCCAGCCGCAGTGGGGGGAGCAATCAGCCCCAGCATTTT
.	TRBV9	.	TRBJ2-2	CASSTGISGGELFF	TGTGCCAGCAGCACCGGGATCAGCGGTGGGGAGCTGTTTTTT
.	TRBV27	.	TRBJ1-1	CASTSTLSTEAFF	TGTGCCAGCACATCAACACTCAGCACTGAAGCTTTCTTT
.	TRBV29-1	.	TRBJ1-2	CSAIILYGYTF	TGCAGCGCTATCATTCTATATGGCTACACCTTC
.	TRBV7-9	TRBD2	TRBJ2-2	CASSPRGANTGELFF	TGTGCCAGCAGCCCCCGGGGGGCGAACACCGGGGAGCTGTTTTTT
.	TRBV3-1	.	TRBJ2-2	CASSQVGTWARELFF	TGTGCCAGCAGCCAAGTTGGGACATGGGCGAGGGAGCTGTTTTTT
.	TRBV6-5	.	TRBJ2-7	CASRAMDNYEQYF	TGTGCCAGCAGGGCTATGGATAACTACGAGCAGTACTTC
.	TRBV21-1	.	TRBJ2-6	CASVRHSSGANVLTF	TGTGCCAGCGTGAGACATAGCTCTGGGGCCAACGTCCTGACTTTC